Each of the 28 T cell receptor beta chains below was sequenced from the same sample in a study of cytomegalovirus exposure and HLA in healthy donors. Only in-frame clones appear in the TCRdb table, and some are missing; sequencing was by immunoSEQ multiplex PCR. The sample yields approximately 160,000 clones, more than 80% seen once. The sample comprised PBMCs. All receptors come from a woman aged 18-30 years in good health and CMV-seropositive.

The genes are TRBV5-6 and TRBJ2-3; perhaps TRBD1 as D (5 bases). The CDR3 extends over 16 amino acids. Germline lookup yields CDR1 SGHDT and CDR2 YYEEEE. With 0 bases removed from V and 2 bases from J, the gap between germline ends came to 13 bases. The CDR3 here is CASSLVVQADTDTQYF. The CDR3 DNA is TGTGCCAGCAGCTTGGTAGTACAGGCAGACACAGATACGCAGTATTTT.

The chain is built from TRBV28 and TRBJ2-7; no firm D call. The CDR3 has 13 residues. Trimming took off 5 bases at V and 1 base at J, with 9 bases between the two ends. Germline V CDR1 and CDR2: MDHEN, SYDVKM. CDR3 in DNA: TGTGCCAGCAGTAGGAGTCCATCCTACGAGCAGTACTTC. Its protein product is CASSRSPSYEQYF.

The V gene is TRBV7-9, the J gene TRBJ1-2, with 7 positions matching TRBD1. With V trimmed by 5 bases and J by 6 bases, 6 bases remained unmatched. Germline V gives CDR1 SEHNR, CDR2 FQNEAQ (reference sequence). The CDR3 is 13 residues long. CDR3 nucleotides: TGTGCCAGCAGCCCCCGTCAGGGGGATGGCTACACCTTC. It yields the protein CASSPRQGDGYTF.

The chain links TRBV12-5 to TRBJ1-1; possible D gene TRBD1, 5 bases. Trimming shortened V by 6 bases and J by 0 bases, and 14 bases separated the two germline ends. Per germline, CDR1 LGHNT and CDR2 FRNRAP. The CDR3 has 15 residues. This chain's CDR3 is CASGRGSPMNTEAFF. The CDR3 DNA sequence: TGTGCTAGTGGCCGGGGGAGCCCTATGAACACTGAAGCTTTCTTT.

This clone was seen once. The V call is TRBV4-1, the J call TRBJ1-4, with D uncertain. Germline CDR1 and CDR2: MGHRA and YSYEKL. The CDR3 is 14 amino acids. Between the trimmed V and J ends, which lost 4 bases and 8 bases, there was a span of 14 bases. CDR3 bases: TGCGCCAGCAGCCCGCGGGGAGGAGGGGAAAAACTGTTTTTT. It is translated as CASSPRGGGEKLFF.

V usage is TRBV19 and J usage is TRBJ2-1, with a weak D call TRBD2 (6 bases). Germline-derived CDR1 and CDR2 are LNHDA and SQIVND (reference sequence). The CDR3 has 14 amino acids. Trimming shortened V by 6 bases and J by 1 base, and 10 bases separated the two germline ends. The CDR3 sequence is CASRPGASYNEQFF. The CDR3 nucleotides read TGTGCCAGTAGGCCGGGAGCTTCCTACAATGAGCAGTTCTTC.

The CDR3 region has the DNA TGTGCCAGCAGTCGACTGCGGACAGGGTACGAGCAGTACTTC. Translating gives CASSRLRTGYEQYF. The chain links TRBV28 to TRBJ2-7; 8 bases match TRBD1. The J segment lost 4 bases and the V segment lost 5 bases, leaving 7 bases of the junction unmatched. The CDR3 sequence is 14 residues long. Germline V CDR1 and CDR2: MDHEN, SYDVKM.

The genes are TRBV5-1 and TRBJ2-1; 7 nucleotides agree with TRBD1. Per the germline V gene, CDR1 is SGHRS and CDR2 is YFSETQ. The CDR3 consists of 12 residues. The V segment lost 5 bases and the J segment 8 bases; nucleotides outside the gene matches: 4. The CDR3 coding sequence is TGCGCCAGCAGTTACAGGGGTGATGAGCAGTTCTTC. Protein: CASSYRGDEQFF.

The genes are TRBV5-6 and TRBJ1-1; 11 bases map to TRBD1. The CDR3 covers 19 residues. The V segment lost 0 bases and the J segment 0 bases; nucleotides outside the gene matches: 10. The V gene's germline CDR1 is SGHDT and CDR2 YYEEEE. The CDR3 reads CASSLARGQGVLMNTEAFF. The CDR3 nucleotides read TGTGCCAGCAGCTTGGCCAGGGGACAGGGGGTGCTAATGAACACTGAAGCTTTCTTT. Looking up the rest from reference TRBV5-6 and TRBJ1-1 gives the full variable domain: DAGVTQSPTHLIKTRGQQVTLRCSPKSGHDTVSWYQQALGQGPQFIFQYYEEEERQRGNFPDRFSGHQFPNYSSELNVNALLLGDSALYLCASSLARGQGVLMNTEAFFGQGTRLTVV.

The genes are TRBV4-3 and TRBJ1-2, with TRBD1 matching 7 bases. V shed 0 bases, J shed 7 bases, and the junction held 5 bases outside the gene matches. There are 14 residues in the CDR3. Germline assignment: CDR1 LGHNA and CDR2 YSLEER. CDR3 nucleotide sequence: TGCGCCAGCAGCCAAGATAGGGGGCTGGGTGGCTACACCTTC. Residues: CASSQDRGLGGYTF.

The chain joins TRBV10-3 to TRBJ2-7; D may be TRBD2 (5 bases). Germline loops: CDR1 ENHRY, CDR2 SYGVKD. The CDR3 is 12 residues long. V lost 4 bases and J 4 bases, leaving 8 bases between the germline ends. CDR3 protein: CAISVTGYEQYF. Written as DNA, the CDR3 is TGTGCCATCAGTGTAACGGGGTACGAGCAGTACTTC.

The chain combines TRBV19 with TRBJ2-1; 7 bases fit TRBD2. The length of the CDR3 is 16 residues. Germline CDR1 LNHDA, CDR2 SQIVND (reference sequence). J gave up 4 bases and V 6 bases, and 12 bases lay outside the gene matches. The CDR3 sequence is CASSPREANYYNEQFF. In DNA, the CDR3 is TGTGCCAGTAGCCCCCGGGAGGCAAACTATTACAATGAGCAGTTCTTC.

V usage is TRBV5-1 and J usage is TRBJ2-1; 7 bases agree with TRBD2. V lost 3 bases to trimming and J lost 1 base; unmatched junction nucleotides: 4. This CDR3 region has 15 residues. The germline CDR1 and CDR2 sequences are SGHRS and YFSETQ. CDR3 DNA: TGCGCCAGCAGCTCCAGCGGGATTTCCTACAATGAGCAGTTCTTC. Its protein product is CASSSSGISYNEQFF.

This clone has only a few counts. The chain's CDR3 is CASSFGTGGSPLHF. DNA of the CDR3: TGTGCCAGCAGCTTTGGGACAGGGGGTTCACCCCTCCACTTT. The chain couples TRBV13 to TRBJ1-6; 11 bases map to TRBD1. This CDR3 region has 14 residues. V dropped 3 bases and J dropped 9; count of bases not matched to a gene: 1. The germline V gene has CDR1 PRHDT and CDR2 FYEKMQ (reference sequence). The full variable domain, in which reference TRBV13 and TRBJ1-6 provide the parts outside the CDR3, is AAGVIQSPRHLIKEKRETATLKCYPIPRHDTVYWYQQGPGQDPQFLISFYEKMQSDKGSIPDRFSAQQFSDYHSELNMSSLELGDSALYFCASSFGTGGSPLHFGNGTRLTVT.

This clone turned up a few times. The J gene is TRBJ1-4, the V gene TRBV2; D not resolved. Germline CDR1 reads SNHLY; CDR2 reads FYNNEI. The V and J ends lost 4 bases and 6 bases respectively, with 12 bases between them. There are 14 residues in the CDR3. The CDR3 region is CASSGNGGDEKLFF. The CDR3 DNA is TGTGCCAGCAGTGGTAACGGAGGAGATGAAAAACTGTTTTTT.

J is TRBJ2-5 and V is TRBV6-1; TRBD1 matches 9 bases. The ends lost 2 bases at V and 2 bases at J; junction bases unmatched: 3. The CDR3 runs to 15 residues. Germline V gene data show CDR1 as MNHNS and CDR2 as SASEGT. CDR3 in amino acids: CASSEIGTGQETQYF. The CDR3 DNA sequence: TGTGCCAGCAGTGAAATCGGGACAGGGCAAGAGACCCAGTACTTC.

The CDR3, as DNA: TGTGCCAGTACAAGGACAGGGCTGAACACTGAAGCTTTCTTT. Amino acid sequence: CASTRTGLNTEAFF. The V gene is TRBV6-5, the J gene TRBJ1-1, with TRBD1 identical over 8 bases. V lost 9 bases, J lost 0 bases, and 6 bases stayed unmatched. Per the germline V gene, CDR1 is MNHEY and CDR2 is SVGAGI. The CDR3 totals 14 residues.

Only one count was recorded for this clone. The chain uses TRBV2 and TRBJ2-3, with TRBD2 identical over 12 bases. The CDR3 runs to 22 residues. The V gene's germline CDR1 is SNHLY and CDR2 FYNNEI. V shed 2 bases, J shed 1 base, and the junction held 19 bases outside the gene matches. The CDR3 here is CASSEFRATSGGRLGGTDTQYF. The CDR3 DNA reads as TGTGCCAGCAGTGAATTTCGGGCGACTAGCGGGGGCCGACTTGGTGGCACAGATACGCAGTATTTT.

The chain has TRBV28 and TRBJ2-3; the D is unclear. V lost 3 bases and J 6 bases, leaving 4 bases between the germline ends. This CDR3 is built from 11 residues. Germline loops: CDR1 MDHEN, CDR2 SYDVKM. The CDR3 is CASSFRDTQYF. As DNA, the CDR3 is TGTGCCAGCAGTTTCCGGGATACGCAGTATTTT. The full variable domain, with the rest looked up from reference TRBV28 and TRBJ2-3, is DVKVTQSSRYLVKRTGEKVFLECVQDMDHENMFWYRQDPGLGLRLIYFSYDVKMKEKGDIPEGYSVSREKKERFSLILESASTNQTSMYLCASSFRDTQYFGPGTRLTVL.

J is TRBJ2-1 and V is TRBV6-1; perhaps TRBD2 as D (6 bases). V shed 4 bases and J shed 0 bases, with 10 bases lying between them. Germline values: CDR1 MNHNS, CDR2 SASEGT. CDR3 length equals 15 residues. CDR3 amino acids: CASSVEGSSYNEQFF. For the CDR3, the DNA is TGTGCCAGCAGTGTGGAGGGAAGCTCCTACAATGAGCAGTTCTTC.

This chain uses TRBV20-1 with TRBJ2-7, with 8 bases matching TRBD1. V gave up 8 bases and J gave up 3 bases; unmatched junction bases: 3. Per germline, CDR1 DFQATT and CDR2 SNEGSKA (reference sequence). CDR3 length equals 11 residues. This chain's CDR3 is CSFRGLYEQYF. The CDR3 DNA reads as TGCAGTTTCAGGGGGCTCTACGAGCAGTACTTC.

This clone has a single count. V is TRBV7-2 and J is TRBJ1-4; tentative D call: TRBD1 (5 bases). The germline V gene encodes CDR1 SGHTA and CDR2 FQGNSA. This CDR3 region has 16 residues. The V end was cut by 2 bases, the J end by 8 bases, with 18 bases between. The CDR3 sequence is CASSLWVSAGGEKLFF. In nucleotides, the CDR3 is TGTGCCAGCAGCTTATGGGTGTCTGCCGGGGGGGAAAAACTGTTTTTT.

The CDR3, as DNA: TGTGCCAGCAGTGGGCCTAGCGGGGGGTCGAACACCGGGGAGCTGTTTTTT. Residues: CASSGPSGGSNTGELFF. The V call is TRBV6-1, the J call TRBJ2-2; 11 bases line up with TRBD2. The V segment lost 4 bases and the J segment 0 bases; nucleotides outside the gene matches: 4. CDR1 is MNHNS, CDR2 SASEGT, per germline. The CDR3 is 17 residues long.

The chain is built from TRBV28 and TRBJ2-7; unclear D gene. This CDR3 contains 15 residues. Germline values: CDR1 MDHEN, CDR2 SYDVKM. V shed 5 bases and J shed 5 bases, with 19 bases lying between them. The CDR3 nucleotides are TGTGCCAGCAGTCCCCCGCAGGTGCCCTGGGACGAGCAGTACTTC. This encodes CASSPPQVPWDEQYF.

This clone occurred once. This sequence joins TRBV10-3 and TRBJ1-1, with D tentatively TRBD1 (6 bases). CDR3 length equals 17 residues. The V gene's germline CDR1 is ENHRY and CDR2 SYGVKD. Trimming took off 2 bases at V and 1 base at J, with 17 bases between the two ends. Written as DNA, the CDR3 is TGTGCCATCAGTGAGGAAGGGGGGCGCGGGGGGAACACTGAAGCTTTCTTT. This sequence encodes CAISEEGGRGGNTEAFF.

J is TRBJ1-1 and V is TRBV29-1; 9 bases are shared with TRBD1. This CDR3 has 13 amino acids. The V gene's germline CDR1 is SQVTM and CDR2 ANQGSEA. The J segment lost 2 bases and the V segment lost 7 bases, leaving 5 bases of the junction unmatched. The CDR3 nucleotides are TGCAGCGCTCGACAGGGGGGAAACACTGAAGCTTTCTTT. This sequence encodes CSARQGGNTEAFF.

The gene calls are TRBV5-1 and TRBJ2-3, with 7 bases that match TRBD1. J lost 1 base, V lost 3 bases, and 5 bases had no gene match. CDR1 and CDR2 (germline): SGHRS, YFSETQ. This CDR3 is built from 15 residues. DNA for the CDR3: TGCGCCAGCAGCTACACAGGGGACCGCACAGATACGCAGTATTTT. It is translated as CASSYTGDRTDTQYF.

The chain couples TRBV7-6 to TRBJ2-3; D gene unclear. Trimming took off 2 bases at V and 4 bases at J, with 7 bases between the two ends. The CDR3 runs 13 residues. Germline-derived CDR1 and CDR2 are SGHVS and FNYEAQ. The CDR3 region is CASSLSRADTQYF. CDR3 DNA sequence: TGTGCCAGCAGCTTAAGTCGGGCAGATACGCAGTATTTT.